A single sample is the source of the 29 T cell receptor beta chains below, sequenced in a study of control samples from healthy donors and cancer patients. TCRdb's table, derived via immunoSEQ multiplex PCR, lists solely in-frame clones and lacks some. The sample has 100,000 to 150,000 clones; under 95% are singletons. Sequenced: blood. These receptors were taken from a man between 18 and 29 years old in good health.

J is TRBJ2-2 and V is TRBV7-3, with 7 bases that match TRBD1. CDR3 length: 16 residues. CDR1 is SGHTA and CDR2 is FQGTGA in the germline V gene. J was trimmed by 7 bases and V by 4 bases; bases with no gene match: 12. The CDR3: CASSSFERGRLGELFF. The CDR3 nucleotides read TGTGCCAGCAGCTCCTTCGAAAGGGGGCGGCTCGGGGAGCTGTTTTTT.

DNA for the CDR3: TGTGCCTGGAGTCTCGTACGGCAGTCCGATGAGCAGTTCTTC. Translating it yields CAWSLVRQSDEQFF. The rearrangement uses TRBV30 and TRBJ2-1; no firm D call. The V end was cut by 2 bases, the J end by 8 bases, with 16 bases between. CDR3 length equals 14 residues. The germline CDR1 and CDR2 sequences are GTSNPN and SVGIG (reference sequence). Drawing the rest from reference TRBV30 and TRBJ2-1, the complete variable domain is SQTIHQWPATLVQPVGSPLSLECTVEGTSNPNLYWYRQAAGRGLQLLFYSVGIGQISSEVPQNLSASRPQDRQFILSSKKLLLSDSGFYLCAWSLVRQSDEQFFGPGTRLTVL.

The J gene is TRBJ2-7, the V gene TRBV18; no firm D call. V lost 2 bases, J lost 4 bases, and 15 bases lay in between. The CDR3 runs 15 residues. Per the germline V gene, CDR1 is KGHSH and CDR2 is LQKENI. The CDR3 sequence is CASSPTPLLSYEQYF. Here the CDR3 DNA reads TGTGCCAGCTCACCAACTCCTCTCTTATCGTACGAGCAGTACTTC.

CDR3 amino acids: CASNIRRTDLAEAFF. The DNA for the CDR3 is TGTGCCAGCAACATTCGCCGGACAGATCTGGCTGAAGCTTTCTTT. This sequence joins TRBV6-5 and TRBJ1-1; D possibly corresponds to TRBD1 (6 bases). Germline V gene sequence: CDR1 MNHEY, CDR2 SVGAGI. Between the trimmed V and J ends, which lost 7 bases and 6 bases, there was a span of 21 bases. The CDR3 has 15 residues.

As for this clone: The sample has other DNA sequences that encode this CDR3 too. CDR3: CASSQRTALNTEAFF. The CDR3 DNA follows: TGCGCCAGCAGCCAACGGACAGCTTTGAACACTGAAGCTTTCTTT. The chain employs TRBV4-1 and TRBJ1-1; D possibly corresponds to TRBD1 (6 bases). The V end was cut by 2 bases, the J end by 0 bases, with 10 bases between. Germline V gene lookup returns CDR1 MGHRA and CDR2 YSYEKL. The CDR3 contains 15 residues.

The chain carries TRBV9 and TRBJ2-3, with 9 bases aligning to TRBD2. Per the germline V gene, CDR1 is SGDLS and CDR2 is YYNGEE. The V and J ends lost 3 bases and 6 bases, in that order; junction bases with no gene match: 5. The CDR3 length is 14 residues. CDR3 sequence: CASSASGGLDTQYF. The CDR3 bases are TGTGCCAGCAGCGCAAGCGGGGGGCTGGATACGCAGTATTTT.

A single count supports this clone. This chain uses TRBV9 with TRBJ1-6; D possibly corresponds to TRBD1 (5 bases). Germline values: CDR1 SGDLS, CDR2 YYNGEE. V lost 4 bases and J 10 bases, leaving 18 bases between the germline ends. This CDR3 contains 15 residues. Here the CDR3 reads CASSLAGTPGSPLHF. The CDR3 nucleotides are TGTGCCAGCAGCCTCGCCGGGACTCCGGGGTCACCCCTCCACTTT.

This chain uses TRBV18 with TRBJ2-7, with D possibly being TRBD2 (6 bases). This CDR3 is 13 amino acids long. Germline V gene lookup returns CDR1 KGHSH and CDR2 LQKENI. Trimming removed 1 base at V and 4 bases at J, with 8 bases between. The CDR3 region has the DNA TGTGCCAGCTCACCACGGGGGGTTTACGAGCAGTACTTC. Translation: CASSPRGVYEQYF.

The V and J genes are TRBV5-6 and TRBJ1-2; 7 positions agree with TRBD1. V was pared by 5 bases and J by 5 bases, with 15 bases of the junction left unmatched. Germline-derived CDR1 and CDR2 are SGHDT and YYEEEE. The CDR3 extends over 16 amino acids. The CDR3 coding sequence is TGTGCCAGCAGTCAGGATACCGGGACAGAGTATTATGGCTACACCTTC. Translated, it gives CASSQDTGTEYYGYTF.

For this clone: Relative to the germline gene, one junction end is altered; a read error may explain this. This rearrangement joins TRBV5-6 to TRBJ2-3, with TRBD1 as a possible D gene (6 bases). This CDR3 has 14 residues. The germline V gene has CDR1 SGHDT and CDR2 YYEEEE. For the CDR3, the DNA is TGTGCCAGCAGCTTCCACCCCCAGACAGGTACGCAGTATTTT. The encoded protein is CASSFHPQTGTQYF. The variable domain in full, with the rest retrieved from reference TRBV5-6 and TRBJ2-3, is DAGVTQSPTHLIKTRGQQVTLRCSPKSGHDTVSWYQQALGQGPQFIFQYYEEEERQRGNFPDRFSGHQFPNYSSELNVNALLLGDSALYLCASSFHPQTGTQYFGPGTRLTVL.

This clone was recorded only once. V is TRBV4-2 and J is TRBJ1-1; no clear D gene. Per the germline V gene, CDR1 is LGHNA and CDR2 is YNFKEQ. V gave up 3 bases and J gave up 4 bases, with 9 bases separating them. The CDR3 extends over 13 amino acids. The CDR3: CASSQWRSTEAFF. The CDR3 DNA follows: TGTGCCAGCAGCCAGTGGAGAAGCACTGAAGCTTTCTTT.

The genes are TRBV5-1 and TRBJ1-2; D uncertain. V lost 4 bases and J 4 bases, leaving 5 bases between the germline ends. The CDR3 is 11 amino acids. The V gene's germline CDR1 is SGHRS and CDR2 YFSETQ. The chain's CDR3 is CASSNVYGYTF. CDR3 in DNA: TGCGCCAGCAGCAATGTCTATGGCTACACCTTC.

Note on this clone: At the DNA level, this CDR3 is encoded by other sequences in the same sample as well. The chain combines TRBV19 with TRBJ1-4; 10 bases line up with TRBD1. CDR1 is LNHDA and CDR2 is SQIVND in the germline V gene (reference sequence). The J segment lost 11 bases and the V segment lost 5 bases, leaving 8 bases of the junction unmatched. CDR3 length: 14 residues. Here the CDR3 reads CASSRTGGGEKLFF. The CDR3 region has the DNA TGTGCCAGTAGTCGGACAGGGGGAGGAGAGAAACTGTTTTTT.

This chain connects TRBV2 to TRBJ1-1; D call uncertain. Germline V CDR1 and CDR2: SNHLY, FYNNEI. V shed 4 bases and J shed 7 bases, with 16 bases lying between them. CDR3 length: 14 amino acids. CDR3 sequence: CASSANWDWGEAFF. The CDR3 region has the DNA TGTGCCAGCAGTGCGAACTGGGATTGGGGTGAAGCTTTCTTT.

This chain uses TRBV30 with TRBJ1-1; the D is unclear. CDR3 length: 13 amino acids. Trimming left V 3 bases short and J 3 bases short, with 11 bases between. Germline V lookup: CDR1 GTSNPN, CDR2 SVGIG (reference sequence). The CDR3: CAWRKGRDTEAFF. CDR3 sequence (DNA): TGTGCCTGGAGGAAAGGAAGGGACACTGAAGCTTTCTTT.

The chain links TRBV9 to TRBJ2-5, with D possibly being TRBD1 or TRBD2 (6 bases each). Germline values: CDR1 SGDLS, CDR2 YYNGEE. V lost 3 bases, J lost 4 bases, and 19 bases lay in between. This CDR3 contains 16 residues. CDR3 nucleotides: TGTGCCAGCAGCGGAGGGGGGCAGGGCTTAGGAGAGACCCAGTACTTC. Translated: CASSGGGQGLGETQYF.

The chain carries TRBV7-9 and TRBJ2-3, with 9 nucleotides matching TRBD2. Losses at the gene ends were 8 bases for V and 4 bases for J; bases not matched to a gene: 13. The CDR3 length is 16 residues. The germline V gene encodes CDR1 SEHNR and CDR2 FQNEAQ (reference sequence). DNA for the CDR3: TGTGCCAGCGACGTGGACAGCGGGGGGTCTGCAGATACGCAGTATTTT. This sequence encodes CASDVDSGGSADTQYF.

The genes are TRBV6-5 and TRBJ1-5; D is uncertain. The germline CDR1 and CDR2 sequences are MNHEY and SVGAGI. V was clipped by 2 bases and J by 2 bases, with 7 bases between them. The CDR3 contains 14 residues. In nucleotides, the CDR3 is TGTGCCAGCAGTTACAGGGAGGGCAATCAGCCCCAGCATTTT. Residues: CASSYREGNQPQHF.

The genes are TRBV2 and TRBJ2-2; TRBD2 matches 9 bases. CDR3 length: 16 amino acids. Germline values: CDR1 SNHLY, CDR2 FYNNEI. The V segment lost 4 bases and the J segment 3 bases; nucleotides outside the gene matches: 6. This CDR3 is CASSVGAGGYTGELFF. In DNA form, the CDR3 reads TGTGCCAGCAGTGTTGGGGCGGGGGGGTACACCGGGGAGCTGTTTTTT.

The genes are TRBV12-3 or TRBV12-4 and TRBJ1-1; D is undetermined. V lost 8 bases and J 1 base, leaving 11 bases between the germline ends. The CDR3 totals 13 residues. Here the CDR3 DNA reads TGTGCCAGCGACCCAGAGGGGAACACTGAAGCTTTCTTT. This codes for CASDPEGNTEAFF.

CDR3 in DNA: TGCGCCAGCAGCTGGGGACAGGGATATGAGACCCAGTACTTC. Translation: CASSWGQGYETQYF. The chain joins TRBV5-1 to TRBJ2-5, with 9 bases aligning to TRBD1. Germline loops: CDR1 SGHRS, CDR2 YFSETQ. There are 14 residues in the CDR3. With 3 bases clipped from V and 5 bases from J, the junction kept 5 bases outside the gene matches.

The chain is built from TRBV5-6 and TRBJ2-5; weak D call: TRBD1 (6 bases). The germline V and J ends were trimmed by 0 bases and 4 bases, with 10 bases remaining between them. CDR3 length equals 14 residues. Germline lookup yields CDR1 SGHDT and CDR2 YYEEEE. The CDR3 protein is CASSLVGAGETQYF. The DNA of the CDR3 is TGTGCCAGCAGCTTGGTGGGGGCGGGAGAGACCCAGTACTTC.

This clone occurred once. The chain joins TRBV4-1 to TRBJ2-7; D gene ambiguous. This CDR3 region has 13 residues. CDR1 is MGHRA and CDR2 is YSYEKL in the germline V gene. Deletions cut 1 base from V and 3 bases from J, with 7 bases between. CDR3 region: CASSQVRGYEQYF. CDR3 DNA sequence: TGCGCCAGCAGCCAAGTGCGCGGCTACGAGCAGTACTTC.

The gene calls are TRBV2 and TRBJ1-3, with D perhaps matching TRBD1 (6 bases). V lost 10 bases and J lost 1, with 23 bases in between. The CDR3 length is 17 residues. CDR1 is SNHLY and CDR2 is FYNNEI in the germline V gene. CDR3: CATRGGAGKESGNTIYF. For the CDR3, the DNA is TGTGCCACCAGGGGAGGGGCAGGGAAAGAATCTGGAAACACCATATATTTT.

The gene calls are TRBV25-1 and TRBJ2-1; D possibly uses TRBD1 or TRBD2 (5 bases each). The germline V gene has CDR1 MGHDK and CDR2 SYGVNS. Trimming shortened V by 1 base and J by 2 bases, and 12 bases separated the two germline ends. The CDR3 has 16 amino acids. The CDR3 DNA reads as TGTGCCAGCAGTGAATTAGGCAGAGGGGCCTACAATGAGCAGTTCTTC. The encoded protein is CASSELGRGAYNEQFF.

The count of this clone is one. The chain carries TRBV6-1 and TRBJ1-5; 11 nucleotides agree with TRBD1. V shed 4 bases, J shed 2 bases, and the junction held 4 bases outside the gene matches. The CDR3 covers 16 residues. Per germline, CDR1 MNHNS and CDR2 SASEGT. CDR3 sequence reads: CASSGGQGAGNQPQHF. Here the CDR3 DNA reads TGTGCCAGCAGTGGTGGACAGGGGGCCGGCAATCAGCCCCAGCATTTT.

The chain is built from TRBV6-5 and TRBJ1-5; TRBD1 might be the D (6 bases). This CDR3 comprises 15 residues. V was pared by 5 bases and J by 2 bases, with 13 bases between. Germline values: CDR1 MNHEY, CDR2 SVGAGI. The CDR3 reads CASSRTGRRNQPQHF. CDR3 nucleotide sequence: TGTGCCAGCAGTCGCACAGGGAGGCGCAATCAGCCCCAGCATTTT.

V usage is TRBV2 and J usage is TRBJ1-6, with 7 positions matching TRBD1. Unmatched junction bases numbered 8, after V lost 8 bases and J lost 10 bases. The CDR3 contains 13 residues. CDR1 is SNHLY, CDR2 FYNNEI, per germline. The CDR3 nucleotides are TGTGCCAGCGGGGGACAGTTCTCATCACCCCTCCACTTT. Protein product: CASGGQFSSPLHF.

V usage is TRBV2 and J usage is TRBJ2-5; the D call may be TRBD1 or TRBD2 (5 bases each). Trimming removed 2 bases from V and 4 bases from J, with 14 bases in between. This CDR3 spans 15 amino acids. CDR1 is SNHLY, CDR2 FYNNEI, per germline. The CDR3 loop reads CASSEFPGPGETQYF. Here the CDR3 DNA reads TGTGCCAGCAGTGAATTCCCGGGGCCGGGAGAGACCCAGTACTTC.